A selection of T cell receptor beta chains follows, all from one sample in a study of beta chain features in type 1 diabetes. Using immunoSEQ multiplex PCR, the repertoire was profiled, and TCRdb retains in-frame clones only, with some absent. The sample holds 620,000 or so clones, 15% to 18% seen once. Sequencing used naive CD4+ T cells from blood. These receptors were taken from a man aged 18 to 30 in good health. The CDR3 runs from the conserved cysteine through the conserved F or W. A D gene is named only where the DNA matches it firmly. Rows may omit the clone size; those that give it use once, few, many or a size class.

v_call	d_call	clone_size	j_call	cdr3_nt	cdr3_aa
TRBV28	NA	NA	TRBJ2-7	TGTGCCAGCAGTTCACCAGCTACAGGCGCTACCGACGAGCAGTACTTC	CASSSPATGATDEQYF
TRBV28	NA	NA	TRBJ2-1	TGTGCCAGCCTCCCCGGGGGCCGGAATGAGCAGTTCTTC	CASLPGGRNEQFF
TRBV21-1	NA	few	TRBJ2-5	TGTGCCAGCCCCGGACAGTTAGCGACCCAGTACTTC	CASPGQLATQYF
TRBV9	NA	NA	TRBJ1-4	TGTGCCAGCAGCCTAGATGGGGTCAGGGGTGAAAAACTGTTTTTT	CASSLDGVRGEKLFF
TRBV4-2	NA	NA	TRBJ2-7	TGTGCCAGCAGCCGCGAGCCCGGGAGCCCCTACGAGCAGTACTTC	CASSREPGSPYEQYF
TRBV2	TRBD1	few	TRBJ1-1	TGTGCCGGCCACAGGGGGACCATGAACACTGAAGCTTTCTTT	CAGHRGTMNTEAFF
TRBV28	NA	few	TRBJ2-3	TGTGCCAGCAGTTTATCGGGCACAGATACGCAGTATTTT	CASSLSGTDTQYF
TRBV5-1	NA	NA	TRBJ2-3	TGCGCCAGCAGCTTGGGGAGCACAGATACGCAGTATTTT	CASSLGSTDTQYF
TRBV15	NA	NA	TRBJ2-1	TGTGCCACCAGCAGAGATAGGGAGAAGGCTGCCTACAATGAGCAGTTCTTC	CATSRDREKAAYNEQFF
TRBV29-1	TRBD2	NA	TRBJ2-3	TGCAGCCTCGGATATGGACTAGCGGGGCCTCGGGATACGCAGTATTTT	CSLGYGLAGPRDTQYF
TRBV7-9	NA	few	TRBJ1-4	TGTGCCAGCAGCTCCATCGCAGGGGTTCCTAATGAAAAACTGTTTTTT	CASSSIAGVPNEKLFF
TRBV5-1	NA	NA	TRBJ2-3	TGCGCCAGCAGCTTACAAGGGTTTGACACAGATACGCAGTATTTT	CASSLQGFDTDTQYF
TRBV6-5	NA	NA	TRBJ2-1	TGTGCCAGCAGTTACTCTCCAGCCTCCTCCTACAATGAGCAGTTCTTC	CASSYSPASSYNEQFF
TRBV21-1	NA	few	TRBJ2-7	TGTGCCAGCCCTGGGCCTGACAGGGTTCGGCCCTACGAGCAGTACTTC	CASPGPDRVRPYEQYF
TRBV19	NA	NA	TRBJ1-1	TGTGCCAGCTCACGGACTAACACTGAAGCTTTCTTT	CASSRTNTEAFF
TRBV29-1	TRBD1	few	TRBJ2-2	TGCAGCGTTTCCAGGGGGCGCGTGGCCACCGGGGAGCTGTTTTTT	CSVSRGRVATGELFF
TRBV10-3	NA	few	TRBJ2-1	TGTGCCATCAGGGGGACTGGAATCAATGAGCAGTTCTTC	CAIRGTGINEQFF
TRBV6-5	NA	few	TRBJ1-5	TGTGCCAGCAGCCTCCAGGGCATGGGCAATCAGCCCCAGCATTTT	CASSLQGMGNQPQHF
TRBV4-1	NA	few	TRBJ2-4	TGCGCCAGCAGCCGGGTAAATTGGGAAGCCAAAAACATTCAGTACTTC	CASSRVNWEAKNIQYF
TRBV28	NA	few	TRBJ1-4	TGTGCCAGCAGTGGGACTGCAACTAATGAAAAACTGTTTTTT	CASSGTATNEKLFF
TRBV19	NA	NA	TRBJ2-7	TGTGCCAGTAGTGTGACAGTACTCTCCTACGAGCAGTACTTC	CASSVTVLSYEQYF
TRBV15	TRBD1	NA	TRBJ2-5	TGTGCCACCAGCAGTATACAGGGGGTTGTGGAGACCCAGTACTTC	CATSSIQGVVETQYF
TRBV4-1	NA	NA	TRBJ1-2	TGCGCCAGCAGCCCTCCAAAGATGGGGCCGCCTTTTGACTACACCTTC	CASSPPKMGPPFDYTF
TRBV5-1	TRBD1	NA	TRBJ2-7	TGCGCCAGCAGTCCGACAGGGACCTTAACCTACGAGCAGTACTTC	CASSPTGTLTYEQYF
TRBV6-6	NA	few	TRBJ2-3	TGTGCCAGCAGGACCCTAGCGAGTAGCACAGATACGCAGTATTTT	CASRTLASSTDTQYF
TRBV6-1	NA	NA	TRBJ1-1	TGTGCCAGCAGTGTCCGGGGCGAAGCGGGCACTGAAGCTTTCTTT	CASSVRGEAGTEAFF
TRBV19	NA	NA	TRBJ2-4	TGTGCCAGTAGTATAGGGACACTAGCCAAAAACATTCAGTACTTC	CASSIGTLAKNIQYF
TRBV28	NA	few	TRBJ1-1	TGTGCCAGCAGTACTTCCTACCGGGAACGGGGGAACACTGAAGCTTTCTTT	CASSTSYRERGNTEAFF
TRBV19	NA	few	TRBJ2-2	TGTGCCAGTAGTATAATTCAGCTAAACACCGGGGAGCTGTTTTTT	CASSIIQLNTGELFF
TRBV4-2	TRBD2	few	TRBJ2-5	TGTGCCAGCAGCCGGACTAGCGGGGGGAACCAAGAGACCCAGTACTTC	CASSRTSGGNQETQYF
TRBV10-3	TRBD1	NA	TRBJ2-7	TGTGCCATCAGTAAGGACAGGGACACCTACGAGCAGTACTTC	CAISKDRDTYEQYF
TRBV11-2	TRBD1	NA	TRBJ2-1	TGTGCCAGCAGCCCGGGACAGATGACCAATGAGCAGTTCTTC	CASSPGQMTNEQFF
TRBV19	NA	few	TRBJ1-6	TGTGCCAGTAGTCCCTTGTCGGAGTATTCACCCCTCCACTTT	CASSPLSEYSPLHF
TRBV28	TRBD1	few	TRBJ1-1	TGTGCCAGCAGCCTCCCTGGACAGGGGGCTTCTGAAGCTTTCTTT	CASSLPGQGASEAFF
TRBV7-2	TRBD1	NA	TRBJ2-3	TGTGCCAGGACAGGGGCCACAGATACGCAGTATTTT	CARTGATDTQYF
TRBV2	NA	NA	TRBJ1-2	TGTGCCAGCAGTGATTGGAACTATGGCTACACCTTC	CASSDWNYGYTF
TRBV11-2	NA	NA	TRBJ2-3	TGTGCCAGCAGCTTGAGAGGTGTGGTCACAGATACGCAGTATTTT	CASSLRGVVTDTQYF
TRBV4-1	NA	NA	TRBJ1-1	TGCGCCAGCAGCCCTATTGGGCCCAGTATGAACACTGAAGCTTTCTTT	CASSPIGPSMNTEAFF
TRBV19	NA	NA	TRBJ2-1	TGTGCCAGTAGTATCTTAGGGCGGGTTGCCGACAATGAGCAGTTCTTC	CASSILGRVADNEQFF
TRBV10-3	NA	NA	TRBJ2-3	TGTGCCATCAGTCACCTGGAGGGCACAGATACGCAGTATTTT	CAISHLEGTDTQYF
TRBV5-6	TRBD1	NA	TRBJ1-2	TGTGCCAGCAGTTACCCGGGACAGGGGAGCGGCTACACCTTC	CASSYPGQGSGYTF
TRBV29-1	NA	few	TRBJ1-5	TGCAGCGTTGAGGAGAATAGCAATCAGCCCCAGCATTTT	CSVEENSNQPQHF
TRBV2	NA	many	TRBJ1-5	TGTGCCAGCAGTGAGCTAAACAATCAGCCCCAGCATTTT	CASSELNNQPQHF
TRBV14	TRBD1	few	TRBJ1-1	TGTGCCAGCAGCCAGAGGAGAGGGGGCGGCACTGAAGCTTTCTTT	CASSQRRGGGTEAFF
TRBV28	TRBD2	NA	TRBJ2-7	TGTGCCAGCAGTTCCGGGGGACTAGCGGCCTACGAGCAGTACTTC	CASSSGGLAAYEQYF
TRBV28	NA	few	TRBJ2-7	TGTGCCAGCAGTTTCACAGGCTTGGGCTCCTACGAGCAGTACTTC	CASSFTGLGSYEQYF
TRBV9	NA	few	TRBJ1-1	TGTGCCAGCAGCGTCCAGGGAGGGACTGAAGCTTTCTTT	CASSVQGGTEAFF
TRBV7-9	NA	few	TRBJ2-7	TGTGCCAGCAGCTTAGGAACAGGGAAATACGAGCAGTACTTC	CASSLGTGKYEQYF
TRBV25-1	NA	few	TRBJ1-4	TGTGCCAGCAGTGAATATAAGAGAGGGGACGGTGAAAAACTGTTTTTT	CASSEYKRGDGEKLFF
TRBV18	TRBD2	NA	TRBJ2-1	TGTGCCAGCTTCGGACTAGCGGGAGTCTATGAGCAGTTCTTC	CASFGLAGVYEQFF
TRBV7-3	TRBD1	few	TRBJ2-6	TGTGCCAGCAGCCAAAGGCATAAGCAGGGGGCCCTATTAACCTCTGGGGCCAACGTCCTGACTTTC	CASSQRHKQGALLTSGANVLTF
TRBV6-5	NA	few	TRBJ2-5	TGTGCCAGCAGTTACTCGCCGACGAAACAAGAGACCCAGTACTTC	CASSYSPTKQETQYF
TRBV10-3	NA	NA	TRBJ1-5	TGTGCCAGCACCGGGACACCAAATCAGCCCCAGCATTTT	CASTGTPNQPQHF
TRBV15	NA	NA	TRBJ1-2	TGTGCCACCAGCCCTGATTTAAACTATGGCTACACCTTC	CATSPDLNYGYTF
TRBV30	NA	NA	TRBJ2-5	TGTGCCTGGAGTCCCCGGACTGTAACAGAGACCCAGTACTTC	CAWSPRTVTETQYF